Below are 17 T cell receptor beta chains sequenced from a single sample in a study of blood T cells in healthy people across ages. Next came a second PCR, run for about 7 to 12 cycles, which used a sample-barcoded 5' primer along with a J-beta primer mix. TCRdb re-derived calls from the 5' RACE reads in MiXCR, one entry per CDR3 protein. The data contain more than 900,000 distinct CDR3 sequences, 20% to 25% of them singletons. These data also featured in a second study, about T cells of mothers and their children.

Sample: blood. The receptors were sampled from a girl aged 2-15 years in good health.

CDR3: CSVEGLEGQPYEQYF. CDR3 DNA sequence: TGCAGCGTTGAAGGTTTGGAAGGGCAGCCCTACGAGCAGTACTTC. This chain uses TRBV29-1 with TRBJ2-5; no clear D gene. The J call could be wrong; TRBJ2-7 is a better fit for the DNA end. The CDR3 spans 15 residues. Germline-derived CDR1 and CDR2 are SQVTM and ANQGSEA.

This clonotype was found a few times. The J gene is TRBJ1-2, the V gene TRBV10-3; D ambiguous. V lost 0 bases and J 6 bases, leaving 8 bases between the germline ends. Germline-derived CDR1 and CDR2 are ENHRY and SYGVKD. The length of the CDR3 is 13 residues. The CDR3 here is CAISESREHGYTF. CDR3 DNA: TGTGCCATCAGTGAGTCGAGGGAGCATGGCTACACCTTC.

The chain links TRBV5-6 to TRBJ1-1; D is undetermined. Germline V gene sequence: CDR1 SGHDT, CDR2 YYEEEE. The CDR3 loop spans 14 amino acids. Trimming took off 3 bases at V and 1 base at J, with 10 bases between the two ends. As DNA, the CDR3 is TGTGCCAGCAGCTGGCGGACGGAGAACACTGAAGCTTTCTTT. It translates to CASSWRTENTEAFF.

The table lists this clonotype with a few counts. Germline and junction disagree at one end, which may indicate a read error. The chain recombines TRBV3-1 with TRBJ2-5; 8 nucleotides match TRBD2. The CDR3 covers 16 residues. Germline V CDR1 and CDR2: LGHDT, YNNKEL (reference sequence). The CDR3 spells CASSKEFGGATETQYF. The CDR3 region has the DNA TGTGCCAGCAGCAAAGAGTTCGGGGGGGCCACGGAGACCCAGTACTTC.

The V and J genes are TRBV19 and TRBJ2-6; D is unresolved. Germline assignment: CDR1 LNHDA and CDR2 SQIVND (reference sequence). The V end was cut by 6 bases, the J end by 2 bases, with 5 bases between. CDR3 size: 13 residues. The CDR3 region is CASRRTGANVLTF. The CDR3 nucleotides read TGTGCCAGTAGGCGGACTGGGGCCAACGTCCTGACTTTC.

V gene TRBV13 combines with J gene TRBJ2-3; D tentatively reads TRBD1 or TRBD2 (5 bases each). Trimming left V 3 bases short and J 5 bases short, with 21 bases between. Germline loops: CDR1 PRHDT, CDR2 FYEKMQ (reference sequence). The CDR3 loop spans 17 amino acids. The CDR3 DNA is TGTGCCAGCAGCTTCCCCCCTGCGGGTCAGGGAGTAGATACGCAGTATTTT. Translation gives CASSFPPAGQGVDTQYF.

This clonotype was observed a handful of times. The rearrangement uses TRBV7-9 and TRBJ2-5; D gene ambiguous. Germline CDR1 SEHNR, CDR2 FQNEAQ (reference sequence). Trimming removed 3 bases at V and 11 bases at J, with 13 bases between. This CDR3 has 12 residues. The CDR3 loop reads CASSFGEVGQYF. In nucleotides, the CDR3 is TGTGCCAGCAGCTTCGGAGAGGTCGGGCAGTACTTC.

This clonotype has more than one count but fewer than ten. The chain has TRBV5-5 and TRBJ2-5, with D unclear. Germline CDR1 and CDR2: SGHKS and YYEKEE (reference sequence). V was pared by 1 base and J by 2 bases, with 12 bases between. There are 15 residues in the CDR3. CDR3 bases: TGTGCCAGCAGCTTGTCAGGCGGAAAACAAGAGACCCAGTACTTC. This sequence encodes CASSLSGGKQETQYF.

A few counts support this clonotype. The CDR3 nucleotides are TGTGCCAGCATGGAGGGCTTCGTTAGAAAAGAGACCCAGTACTTC. It yields the protein CASMEGFVRKETQYF. The V gene is TRBV7-2, the J gene TRBJ2-5, with D perhaps matching TRBD2 (6 bases). Germline V gene lookup returns CDR1 SGHTA and CDR2 FQGNSA. The CDR3 length is 15 residues. The germline V and J ends were trimmed by 7 bases and 3 bases, with 18 bases remaining between them.

This clonotype occurred once. At one of its ends the junction is not consistent with the germline gene, which may arise from a read error. The chain's CDR3 is CASSSPEGGYNEKLFF. CDR3 DNA: TGCGCCAGCAGCTCCCCTGAGGGGGGGTATAATGAAAAACTGTTTTTT. The chain couples TRBV7-2 to TRBJ1-4; D may be TRBD1 (6 bases). The CDR3 is 16 residues long. CDR1 and CDR2 (germline): SGHTA, FQGNSA.

A few counts support this clonotype. This chain links TRBV6-1 with TRBJ1-1; TRBD1 might be the D (6 bases). The CDR3 has 13 residues. V shed 5 bases and J shed 4 bases, with 11 bases lying between them. CDR1 and CDR2 from the germline V gene are MNHNS and SASEGT. CDR3 loop: CASSHREGTEAFF. In DNA, the CDR3 is TGTGCCAGCAGTCACAGGGAGGGCACTGAAGCTTTCTTT.

V and J are TRBV5-1 and TRBJ2-5, with D perhaps assigned TRBD1 or TRBD2 (5 bases each). The germline CDR1 and CDR2 sequences are SGHRS and YFSETQ. The CDR3 spans 15 residues. V dropped 1 base and J dropped 11 bases, with 21 bases sitting between them. The CDR3 DNA sequence: TGCGCCAGCAGCTTGAGACCAGGGTTCGGGGACCAGCAGTACTTC. This encodes CASSLRPGFGDQQYF.

Note on this clonotype: A junction end diverges from the germline sequence, so it may reflect a read error. The CDR3 bases are TGCAGCGTCTTCTGGACAGGGAGGTTGGACACTGAAGCTTCCTTT. This gives the protein CSVFWTGRLDTEASF. This chain joins TRBV29-1 and TRBJ1-1; 8 bases line up with TRBD1. CDR1 and CDR2 (germline): SQVTM, ANQGSEA. The CDR3 spans 15 residues.

The chain combines TRBV10-3 with TRBJ2-1; 7 bases are shared with TRBD1. With the DNA end fitting TRBJ2-7 better, the J assignment may be wrong. CDR1 ENHRY and CDR2 SYGVKD come from the germline V gene. This CDR3 has 14 residues. As DNA, the CDR3 is TGTGCCATCAGCACGACAGGGTCCGTTGCCGAGCAGTACTTC. Amino acid sequence: CAISTTGSVAEQYF.

The V and J genes are TRBV5-5 and TRBJ2-1, with 7 bases identical to TRBD1. The J segment lost 7 bases and the V segment lost 3 bases, leaving 13 bases of the junction unmatched. Germline lookup yields CDR1 SGHKS and CDR2 YYEKEE (reference sequence). There are 16 residues in the CDR3. The CDR3: CASSYPEQGISNEQFF. CDR3 coding DNA: TGTGCCAGCAGCTATCCAGAACAGGGGATCTCAAATGAGCAGTTCTTC.

The rearrangement joins TRBV9 to TRBJ1-2; possible D gene TRBD1, 6 bases. Germline loops: CDR1 SGDLS, CDR2 YYNGEE. The CDR3 loop spans 13 amino acids. The V and J ends lost 6 bases and 6 bases respectively, with 15 bases between them. The CDR3 sequence: CASNPGTLNGYTF. The CDR3 nucleotides read TGTGCCAGCAACCCCGGGACATTAAATGGCTACACCTTC.

The chain recombines TRBV6-1 with TRBJ1-1; no clear D. Germline V lookup: CDR1 MNHNS, CDR2 SASEGT. With 3 bases removed from V and 0 bases from J, the gap between germline ends came to 8 bases. The CDR3 length is 14 residues. The CDR3 loop reads CASSEGWVNTEAFF. CDR3 in DNA: TGTGCCAGCAGTGAGGGATGGGTGAACACTGAAGCTTTCTTT.